The T cell receptor beta chain under discussion was sequenced for a study of Graves' ophthalmopathy and Graves' hyperthyroidism. For the study at large: Peripheral blood was gathered at the point of initial diagnosis, before any treatment started. Study-wide points: A model built from 13 signatures distinguished ophthalmopathy from stable hyperthyroidism with about 86% sensitivity and approximately 80% specificity.

The V end lost 5 bases, the J end lost 1 base, and 11 bases lay between the germline ends. The CDR3 has 14 amino acids. CDR1 and CDR2 from the germline V gene are SGHVS and FNYEAQ. The authors diagnosed from clinical symptoms, serum thyroxine, TRAb, thyroid ultrasound and orbital computed tomography. This clonotype was counted at least ten times. Its antigen is as yet unknown. RNA transcripts were the source from which TCR beta CDR3 regions were amplified. A first-round RT-PCR used HTBI primers, followed by a second-round multiplex PCR. TCRdb independently ran MiXCR on the multiplex PCR reads; one entry per CDR3 protein. The top ten hold around 1.4% of the sample, which has about 400,000 distinct CDR3 sequences, 15% to 20% seen once.

This clonotype originated in a woman in her late teens or twenties with Graves' ophthalmopathy. This chain joins TRBV7-6 and TRBJ1-1; D remains unclear. Sequenced material: peripheral blood. CDR3 nucleotides: TGTGCCAGCAGCCTAACTGACAAGAACACTGAAGCTTTCTTT. Protein: CASSLTDKNTEAFF.